These T cell receptor beta chains were read from a single sample in a study of blood T cell repertoires in COVID-19. Repertoires were generated with immunoSEQ multiplex PCR, while TCRdb's copy carries only in-frame clones and drops some. The table has around 380,000 clones, approximately 80% seen once. Sequencing was done on a sample of peripheral blood. The receptor set was obtained from a human donor with acute or convalescent COVID-19. The donor label of this sample is uncertain. The CDR3 runs from the conserved cysteine through the conserved F or W. D genes are given only for firm matches. Not every row has a clone size; where given, it reads once, few, many or a size class.

D gene	V gene	clone size	J gene	CDR3 protein	CDR3 DNA
.	TRBV20-1	.	TRBJ2-1	CSASWSLDEQFF	TGCAGTGCCAGTTGGAGTCTGGATGAGCAGTTCTTC
TRBD1	TRBV5-5	.	TRBJ2-7	CASSRQGTGSSYEQYF	TGTGCCAGCAGCCGGCAGGGGACAGGTAGCTCCTACGAGCAGTACTTC
TRBD1	TRBV6-5	once	TRBJ1-5	CASRGQGGQYQPQHF	TGTGCCAGCCGGGGCCAGGGGGGACAGTATCAGCCCCAGCATTTT
.	TRBV30	.	TRBJ2-1	CAWRGPGVNEQFF	TGTGCCTGGAGGGGCCCGGGGGTGAATGAGCAGTTCTTC
.	TRBV12-5	few	TRBJ1-5	CASGLEAGQPQHF	TGTGCTAGTGGTTTGGAGGCGGGTCAGCCCCAGCATTTT
TRBD2	TRBV7-9	.	TRBJ2-1	CASSLEGLAGVGADEQFF	TGTGCCAGCAGCTTAGAGGGCCTAGCGGGAGTTGGAGCGGATGAGCAGTTCTTC
TRBD2	TRBV7-2	.	TRBJ2-5	CASSFSGVIRETQYF	TGTGCCAGCAGCTTTAGCGGGGTCATTAGGGAGACCCAGTACTTC
.	TRBV5-1	.	TRBJ1-3	CASSSQAALGNTIYF	TGCGCCAGCAGCTCACAGGCTGCTCTGGGAAACACCATATATTTT
.	TRBV30	.	TRBJ1-3	CAWSVQFRGNTIYF	TGTGCCTGGAGTGTACAATTCCGCGGAAACACCATATATTTT
.	TRBV15	.	TRBJ1-2	CATSRDTEGRLGGGYTF	TGTGCCACCAGCAGAGATACGGAGGGGCGCCTGGGGGGTGGCTACACCTTC
TRBD2	TRBV7-2	.	TRBJ2-5	CASTLGASGGAWQETQYF	TGTGCCAGCACCCTCGGGGCTAGCGGGGGGGCTTGGCAAGAGACCCAGTACTTC
.	TRBV30	.	TRBJ2-7	CAWSRFYEQYF	TGTGCCTGGAGTCGGTTCTACGAGCAGTACTTC
TRBD1	TRBV29-1	few	TRBJ1-2	CSVTLGTGIHYGYTF	TGCAGCGTGACTTTGGGGACAGGGATTCACTATGGCTACACCTTC
.	TRBV6-2/TRBV6-3	.	TRBJ1-5	CASSLRSNQPQHF	TGTGCCAGCAGTTTACGGAGTAATCAGCCCCAGCATTTT
TRBD1	TRBV5-1	.	TRBJ2-3	CASRTTGGLSDTQYF	TGCGCCAGCAGAACGACAGGGGGCTTGTCAGATACGCAGTATTTT
TRBD1	TRBV5-1	.	TRBJ2-7	CASSLGTGVGEQYF	TGCGCCAGCAGCTTAGGGACAGGGGTTGGGGAGCAGTACTTC
.	TRBV2	.	TRBJ2-6	CASNALSGANVLTF	TGTGCCAGCAACGCGCTCTCTGGGGCCAACGTCCTGACTTTC
TRBD1	TRBV28	.	TRBJ1-2	CASSPGQGAGYTF	TGTGCCAGCAGTCCAGGACAGGGGGCTGGCTACACCTTC
TRBD1	TRBV5-1	.	TRBJ1-1	CASSYQGAPNTEAFF	TGCGCCAGCAGCTATCAGGGGGCGCCGAACACTGAAGCTTTCTTT
TRBD1	TRBV5-8	.	TRBJ2-2	CASSVTGAEAGELFF	TGTGCCAGCAGCGTGACAGGGGCCGAGGCCGGGGAGCTGTTTTTT
.	TRBV27	.	TRBJ1-1	CASSRTGTEAFF	TGTGCCAGCAGCCGTACAGGAACTGAAGCTTTCTTT
.	TRBV3-1/TRBV3-2	.	TRBJ2-2	CASSPYRDKNTGELFF	TGTGCCAGCAGCCCATACCGGGACAAGAACACCGGGGAGCTGTTTTTT
.	TRBV5-5	.	TRBJ1-3	CASNRGSGNTIYF	TGTGCCAGCAATAGGGGCTCTGGAAACACCATATATTTT
.	TRBV18	once	TRBJ1-2	CASSPPGVPNYGYTF	TGTGCCAGCTCACCTCCAGGGGTCCCTAACTATGGCTACACCTTC
TRBD2	TRBV7-2	.	TRBJ2-7	CASSSSTGTTAYEQYF	TGTGCCAGCAGCTCCTCAACCGGGACTACAGCCTACGAGCAGTACTTC
TRBD2	TRBV5-5	.	TRBJ2-3	CASGLAGSDTQYF	TGTGCCAGTGGACTAGCGGGTTCAGATACGCAGTATTTT
.	TRBV9	.	TRBJ2-7	CASSVSPGLGGGEQYF	TGTGCCAGCAGCGTATCTCCGGGACTAGGGGGCGGCGAGCAGTACTTC
TRBD1	TRBV4-1	.	TRBJ2-1	CASSQDLGTGVNEQFF	TGCGCCAGCAGCCAAGATCTAGGGACAGGGGTAAATGAGCAGTTCTTC
.	TRBV7-2	.	TRBJ2-7	CASSTQGTSYEQYF	TGTGCCAGCAGCACACAGGGGACTTCCTACGAGCAGTACTTC
TRBD1	TRBV7-4	.	TRBJ2-7	CASTLGPTGTGHHEQYF	TGTGCCAGCACTTTGGGACCCACCGGGACAGGGCATCACGAGCAGTACTTC
.	TRBV2	.	TRBJ2-5	CASSESLQETQYF	TGTGCCAGCAGTGAATCTCTCCAAGAGACCCAGTACTTC
.	TRBV28	.	TRBJ1-5	CASTLGKQPQHF	TGTGCCAGCACCCTCGGGAAGCAGCCCCAGCATTTT
.	TRBV6-5	many	TRBJ1-1	CASSYGAEYTEAFF	TGTGCCAGCAGTTACGGTGCGGAGTACACTGAAGCTTTCTTT
.	TRBV4-1	once	TRBJ1-5	CASSQDLDGYQPQHF	TGCGCCAGCAGCCAAGATCTAGACGGGTATCAGCCCCAGCATTTT
TRBD1	TRBV19	.	TRBJ2-2	CASTAGQGAGTGELFF	TGTGCCAGTACAGCGGGACAGGGGGCAGGGACCGGGGAGCTGTTTTTT
.	TRBV6-5	.	TRBJ1-6	CASTNGDLPLHF	TGTGCCAGCACCAACGGGGATTTACCCCTCCACTTT
TRBD1	TRBV3-1/TRBV3-2	.	TRBJ1-1	CASSPGDRGLMNTEAFF	TGTGCCAGCAGCCCCGGGGACAGGGGGCTTATGAACACTGAAGCTTTCTTT
TRBD2	TRBV5-6	.	TRBJ2-1	CASSRRGGSYNEQFF	TGTGCCAGCAGTCGGCGGGGGGGCTCCTACAATGAGCAGTTCTTC
TRBD2	TRBV7-8	.	TRBJ2-1	CASSLGAAGGREQFF	TGTGCCAGCAGCTTAGGTGCAGCGGGGGGGCGGGAGCAGTTCTTC
.	TRBV6-5	.	TRBJ2-3	CASIRLKTSTDTQYF	TGTGCCAGCATTAGACTAAAAACTAGCACAGATACGCAGTATTTT
.	TRBV15	.	TRBJ1-5	CATSRGGDQPQHF	TGTGCCACCAGCAGGGGGGGGGATCAGCCCCAGCATTTT
TRBD1	TRBV12-3/TRBV12-4	few	TRBJ1-5	CASRQGGNQPQHF	TGTGCCAGCCGACAGGGTGGCAATCAGCCCCAGCATTTT
TRBD1	TRBV14	.	TRBJ2-7	CASSQNIQGAFSYEQYF	TGTGCCAGCAGCCAGAATATTCAGGGGGCCTTCTCCTACGAGCAGTACTTC
.	TRBV12-3/TRBV12-4	.	TRBJ1-2	CASGHNYGYTF	TGTGCCAGCGGCCATAACTATGGCTACACCTTC
.	TRBV25-1	.	TRBJ2-1	CASSEGSGGLNEQFF	TGTGCCAGCAGTGAAGGGTCCGGGGGACTCAATGAGCAGTTCTTC
.	TRBV28	.	TRBJ1-1	CASSVANTEAFF	TGTGCCAGCAGTGTGGCGAACACTGAAGCTTTCTTT
.	TRBV29-1	.	TRBJ1-1	CSVKSRGTGTATEAFF	TGCAGCGTTAAATCTAGAGGCACAGGCACCGCTACTGAAGCTTTCTTT
TRBD2	TRBV5-4	.	TRBJ2-1	CASSPDLLTSGEQFF	TGTGCCAGCAGCCCGGACTTATTGACTAGCGGTGAGCAGTTCTTC
TRBD1	TRBV28	.	TRBJ2-1	CASSLYVGQGYNEQFF	TGTGCCAGCAGTTTATACGTGGGACAGGGCTACAATGAGCAGTTCTTC
.	TRBV19	few	TRBJ1-1	CASREGRGIKNTEAFF	TGTGCCTCCAGGGAGGGAAGGGGTATTAAGAACACTGAAGCTTTCTTT
TRBD2	TRBV5-1	.	TRBJ2-1	CASSLDSSGGALQFF	TGCGCCAGCAGCTTGGATTCTAGCGGGGGGGCTCTGCAGTTCTTC
.	TRBV2	.	TRBJ2-4	CASRVQGNIQYF	TGTGCCAGCCGGGTACAGGGAAACATTCAGTACTTC
.	TRBV3-1/TRBV3-2	few	TRBJ2-7	CASSQSIQHEQYF	TGTGCCAGCAGCCAATCCATACAGCACGAGCAGTACTTC
.	TRBV24-1	once	TRBJ1-1	CAPAGLCAFF	TGTGCCCCGGCAGGGTTGTGCGCTTTCTTT
.	TRBV14	once	TRBJ1-1	CASSPYPAGGAFF	TGTGCCAGCAGCCCATATCCGGCGGGTGGAGCTTTCTTT